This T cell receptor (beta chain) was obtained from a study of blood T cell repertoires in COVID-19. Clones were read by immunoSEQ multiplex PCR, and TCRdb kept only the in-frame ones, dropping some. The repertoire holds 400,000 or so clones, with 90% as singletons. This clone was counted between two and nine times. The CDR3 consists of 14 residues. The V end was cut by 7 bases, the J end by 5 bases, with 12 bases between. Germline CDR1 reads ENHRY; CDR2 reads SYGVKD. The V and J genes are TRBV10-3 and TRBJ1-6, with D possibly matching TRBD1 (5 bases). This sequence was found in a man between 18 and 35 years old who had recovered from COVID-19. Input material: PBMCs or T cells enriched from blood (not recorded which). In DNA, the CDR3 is TGTGCCATCACTGCAGGGTTGAATAATTCACCCCTCCACTTT. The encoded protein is CAITAGLNNSPLHF.